The next 17 T cell receptor beta chains were all read from a single sample in a study of T-cell reconstitution after alpha-beta-depleted transplantation in children. Unique molecular identifiers were incorporated during preparation of the TCRbeta library. Using its own MiXCR run on the PCR reads, TCRdb lists one record per CDR3 protein. In the table there are 500,000 to 750,000 distinct CDR3 sequences, 13% of which are singletons. Sequencing was performed on PBMCs, mostly from graft donor cells, taken 360 days after TCRalphabeta/CD19-depleted stem cell transplant. The origin of the receptors is a male patient younger than 18 who had a stem cell transplant for acute myeloid leukemia, so the T cells may come from the graft donor.

In this sample, this clonotype turned up many times. This chain uses TRBV12-3 or TRBV12-4 with TRBJ2-7; D is uncertain. Trimming removed 3 bases at V and 3 bases at J, with 12 bases between. The CDR3 loop spans 14 amino acids. CDR3 residues: CASSLIGPNYEQYF. For the CDR3, the DNA is TGTGCCAGCAGTTTGATCGGGCCCAACTACGAGCAGTACTTC.

This clonotype was detected ten times or more. V and J are TRBV5-1 and TRBJ2-3; 11 nucleotides match TRBD2. From germline, CDR1 is SGHRS and CDR2 YFSETQ. This CDR3 contains 16 residues. Unmatched junction bases numbered 7, after V lost 4 bases and J lost 3 bases. CDR3 sequence: CASSGKTSGITDTQYF. CDR3 nucleotide sequence: TGCGCCAGCAGCGGAAAGACTAGCGGGATTACAGATACGCAGTATTTT.

The chain combines TRBV7-2 with TRBJ2-7, with 7 nucleotides matching TRBD1. The length of the CDR3 is 14 residues. With 5 bases clipped from V and 2 bases from J, the junction kept 6 bases outside the gene matches. Germline V CDR1 and CDR2: SGHTA, FQGNSA. CDR3: CASSPHRGPYEQYF. The DNA of the CDR3 is TGTGCCAGCAGCCCCCACAGGGGCCCCTACGAGCAGTACTTC.

This sequence joins TRBV11-2 and TRBJ2-3; D is tentatively TRBD1 or TRBD2 (5 bases each). V lost 6 bases, J lost 2 bases, and 18 bases lay in between. The V gene's germline CDR1 is SGHAT and CDR2 FQNNGV. CDR3 length: 16 residues. The CDR3 loop is CASSQSGTENTDTQYF. CDR3 DNA: TGTGCCAGCAGTCAGTCGGGGACGGAAAACACAGATACGCAGTATTTT.

This clonotype was picked up many times. The V gene is TRBV2, the J gene TRBJ2-7, with TRBD1 identical over 9 bases. There are 14 residues in the CDR3. Per germline, CDR1 SNHLY and CDR2 FYNNEI. V dropped 7 bases and J dropped 3; count of bases not matched to a gene: 7. The CDR3 reads CASIPGGQGYEQYF. The CDR3 DNA is TGTGCCAGCATTCCTGGGGGACAGGGCTACGAGCAGTACTTC.

The rearrangement joins TRBV18 to TRBJ1-1; D might be TRBD1 (5 bases). Looked up from germline, CDR1 is KGHSH and CDR2 is LQKENI. The CDR3 contains 14 residues. V lost 2 bases and J lost 4, with 11 bases in between. CDR3: CASSPGRTPTEAFF. Written as DNA, the CDR3 is TGTGCCAGCTCACCAGGAAGGACACCCACTGAAGCTTTCTTT.

The chain recombines TRBV20-1 with TRBJ2-1, with 15 bases aligning to TRBD2. The CDR3 covers 19 residues. CDR1 is DFQATT, CDR2 SNEGSKA, per germline (reference sequence). The trim removed 5 bases at V and 10 bases at J, leaving 21 bases unmatched. CDR3 nucleotide sequence: TGCAGTGCTTACACCGGGACTAGCGGGAGGTTATTACATTTATGGGAGCAGTTCTTC. This encodes CSAYTGTSGRLLHLWEQFF.

This clonotype showed up many times. The chain combines TRBV28 with TRBJ1-1; D gene unclear. Trimming shortened V by 2 bases and J by 5 bases, and 12 bases separated the two germline ends. This CDR3 spans 14 amino acids. Germline V gene data show CDR1 as MDHEN and CDR2 as SYDVKM. The CDR3 DNA is TGTGCCAGCAGTTTAATGGGCTTGGGGACTGAAGCTTTCTTT. Its translation: CASSLMGLGTEAFF.

The chain couples TRBV20-1 to TRBJ2-7; either TRBD1 or TRBD2 may fit D (5 bases each). Germline lookup yields CDR1 DFQATT and CDR2 SNEGSKA (reference sequence). V was cut by 1 base and J by 5 bases, with 21 bases left in between. The CDR3 is made up of 16 amino acids. CDR3 nucleotide sequence: TGCAGTGCTAGAGTGTCTCGGGGCTACCAGTGGCACGAGCAGTACTTC. Translated: CSARVSRGYQWHEQYF.

This clonotype was found many times. This rearrangement joins TRBV20-1 to TRBJ2-3, with TRBD2 as a possible D gene (5 bases). The CDR3 consists of 15 residues. V gave up 4 bases and J gave up 1 base, with 15 bases separating them. CDR1 and CDR2 (germline): DFQATT, SNEGSKA (reference sequence). Here the CDR3 DNA reads TGCAGTGCTACCGAGGGCGACTCCCGCACAGATACGCAGTATTTT. Translated, it gives CSATEGDSRTDTQYF.

The chain recombines TRBV7-8 with TRBJ2-5; no reliable D call. This CDR3 is built from 11 residues. Trimming took off 3 bases at V and 7 bases at J, with 6 bases between the two ends. Germline V gene sequence: CDR1 SGHVS, CDR2 FQNEAQ. CDR3 region: CASSFERTQYF. The DNA for the CDR3 is TGTGCCAGCAGCTTTGAAAGGACCCAGTACTTC.

This clonotype has at least ten counts. The chain recombines TRBV7-3 with TRBJ2-1; TRBD2 matches at 7 bases. The CDR3 consists of 17 residues. The V gene's germline CDR1 is SGHTA and CDR2 FQGTGA. With V trimmed by 5 bases and J by 0 bases, 10 bases remained unmatched. The CDR3 bases are TGTGCCAGCAGCCCGTACGGTAGCGGGCTCTCCTACAATGAGCAGTTCTTC. Its translation is CASSPYGSGLSYNEQFF.

The J gene is TRBJ2-7, the V gene TRBV4-3; TRBD2 matches at 7 bases. Trimming cost V 3 bases and J 6 bases; bases outside gene matches: 5. Per the germline V gene, CDR1 is LGHNA and CDR2 is YSLEER. CDR3 length equals 13 residues. The CDR3 here is CASSHGGRGEQYF. The CDR3 DNA reads TGCGCCAGCAGCCACGGAGGGAGGGGCGAGCAGTACTTC.

In this sample, this clonotype turned up many times. The chain employs TRBV11-2 and TRBJ2-7; D is ambiguous. V was clipped by 11 bases and J by 2 bases, with 13 bases between them. Per the germline V gene, CDR1 is SGHAT and CDR2 is FQNNGV. The CDR3 length is 12 residues. The CDR3 coding sequence is TGTGCCGTTCGGGTAGCACCCTACGAGCAGTACTTC. This gives the protein CAVRVAPYEQYF.

V usage is TRBV5-6 and J usage is TRBJ2-7; weak D call: TRBD2 (5 bases). CDR3 size: 13 residues. CDR1 and CDR2 (germline): SGHDT, YYEEEE. V was pared by 4 bases and J by 3 bases, with 11 bases between. CDR3 in DNA: TGTGCCAGCAGCATCGGGGTCCTCTACGAGCAGTACTTC. This gives the protein CASSIGVLYEQYF. Full variable domain (outside the CDR3, taken from reference TRBV5-6 and TRBJ2-7): DAGVTQSPTHLIKTRGQQVTLRCSPKSGHDTVSWYQQALGQGPQFIFQYYEEEERQRGNFPDRFSGHQFPNYSSELNVNALLLGDSALYLCASSIGVLYEQYFGPGTRLTVT.

J is TRBJ1-1 and V is TRBV4-3; TRBD1 agrees at 8 bases. The V segment lost 8 bases and the J segment 1 base; nucleotides outside the gene matches: 3. In germline, CDR1 is LGHNA, CDR2 YSLEER. The CDR3 spans 13 residues. DNA of the CDR3: TGCGCCAGCCTTGGACAGGGGAACACTGAAGCTTTCTTT. As protein: CASLGQGNTEAFF.

In this sample, this clonotype turned up many times. This sequence joins TRBV28 and TRBJ2-3, with TRBD1 matching over 8 bases. The CDR3 covers 15 residues. CDR1 is MDHEN and CDR2 is SYDVKM in the germline V gene. Trimming at V came to 6 bases and at J to 0 bases, leaving 5 bases not matched to a gene. In DNA form, the CDR3 reads TGTGCCAGCAGACCAGGGGGCCCTAGCACAGATACGCAGTATTTT. Protein: CASRPGGPSTDTQYF.